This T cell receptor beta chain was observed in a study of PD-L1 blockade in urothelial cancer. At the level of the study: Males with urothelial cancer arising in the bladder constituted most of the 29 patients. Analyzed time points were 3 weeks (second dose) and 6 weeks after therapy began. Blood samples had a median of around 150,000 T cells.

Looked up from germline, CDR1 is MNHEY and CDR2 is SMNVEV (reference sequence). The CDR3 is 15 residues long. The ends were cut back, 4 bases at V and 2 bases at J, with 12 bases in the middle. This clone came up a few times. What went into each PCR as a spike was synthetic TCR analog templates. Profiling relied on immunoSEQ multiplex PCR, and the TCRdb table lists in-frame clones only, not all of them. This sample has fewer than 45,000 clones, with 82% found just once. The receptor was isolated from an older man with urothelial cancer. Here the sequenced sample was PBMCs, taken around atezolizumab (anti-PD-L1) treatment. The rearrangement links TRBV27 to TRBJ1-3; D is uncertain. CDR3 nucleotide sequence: TGTGCCAGCAGTTCAGCAGGTGCCCCTGGAAACACCATATATTTT. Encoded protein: CASSSAGAPGNTIYF.